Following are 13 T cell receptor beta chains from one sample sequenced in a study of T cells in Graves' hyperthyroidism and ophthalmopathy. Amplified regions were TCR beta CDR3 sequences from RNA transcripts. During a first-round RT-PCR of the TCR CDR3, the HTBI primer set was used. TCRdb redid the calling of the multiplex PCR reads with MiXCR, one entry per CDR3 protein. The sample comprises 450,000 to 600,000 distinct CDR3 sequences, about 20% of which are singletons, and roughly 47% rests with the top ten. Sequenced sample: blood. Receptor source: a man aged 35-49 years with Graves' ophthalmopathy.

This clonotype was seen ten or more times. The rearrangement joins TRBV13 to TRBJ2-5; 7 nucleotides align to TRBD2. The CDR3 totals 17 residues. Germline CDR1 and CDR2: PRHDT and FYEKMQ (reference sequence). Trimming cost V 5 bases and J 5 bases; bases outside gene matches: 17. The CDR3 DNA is TGTGCCAGCAGCCCCCGGGCTAGCGGTACCCATGGGGAGACCCAGTACTTC. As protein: CASSPRASGTHGETQYF.

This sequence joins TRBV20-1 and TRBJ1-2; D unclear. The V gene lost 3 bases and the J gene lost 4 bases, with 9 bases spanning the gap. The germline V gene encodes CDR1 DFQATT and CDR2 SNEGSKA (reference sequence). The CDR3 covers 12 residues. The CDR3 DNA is TGCAGTGCTAGCCAGGACCTCTATGGCTACACCTTC. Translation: CSASQDLYGYTF.

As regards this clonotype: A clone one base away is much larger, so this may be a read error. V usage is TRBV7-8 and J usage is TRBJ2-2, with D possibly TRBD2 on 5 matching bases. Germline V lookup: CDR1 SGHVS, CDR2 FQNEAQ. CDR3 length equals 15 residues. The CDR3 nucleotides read TGTGCCGGCAGCTTAGCGCAAGGGAACACCGGGGAGCTGTTTTTT. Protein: CAGSLAQGNTGELFF.

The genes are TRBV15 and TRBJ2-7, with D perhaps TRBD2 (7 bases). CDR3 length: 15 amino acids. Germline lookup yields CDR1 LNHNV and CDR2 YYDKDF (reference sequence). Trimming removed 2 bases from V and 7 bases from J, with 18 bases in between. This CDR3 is CATSRSLSGGDEQYF. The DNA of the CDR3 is TGTGCCACCAGCAGATCTCTCTCGGGGGGCGATGAGCAGTACTTC.

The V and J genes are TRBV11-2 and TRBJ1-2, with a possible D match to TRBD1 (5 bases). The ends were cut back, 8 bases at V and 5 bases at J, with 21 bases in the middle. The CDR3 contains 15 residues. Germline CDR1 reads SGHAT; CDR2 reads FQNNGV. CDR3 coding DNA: TGTGCCAGCCCGTCGGAACTCTCCGGGGGATATGGCTACACCTTC. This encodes CASPSELSGGYGYTF.

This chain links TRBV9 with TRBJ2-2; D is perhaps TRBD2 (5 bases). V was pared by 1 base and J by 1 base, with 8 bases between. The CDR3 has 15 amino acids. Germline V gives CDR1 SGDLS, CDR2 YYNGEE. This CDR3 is CASSVLSGNTGELFF. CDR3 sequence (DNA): TGTGCCAGCAGCGTACTCAGCGGGAACACCGGGGAGCTGTTTTTT.

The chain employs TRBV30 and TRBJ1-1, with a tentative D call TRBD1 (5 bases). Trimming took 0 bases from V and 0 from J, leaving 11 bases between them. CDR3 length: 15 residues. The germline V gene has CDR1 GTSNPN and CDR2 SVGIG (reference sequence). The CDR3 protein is CAWSVLGRVNTEAFF. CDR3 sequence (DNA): TGTGCCTGGAGTGTACTGGGCAGGGTGAACACTGAAGCTTTCTTT.

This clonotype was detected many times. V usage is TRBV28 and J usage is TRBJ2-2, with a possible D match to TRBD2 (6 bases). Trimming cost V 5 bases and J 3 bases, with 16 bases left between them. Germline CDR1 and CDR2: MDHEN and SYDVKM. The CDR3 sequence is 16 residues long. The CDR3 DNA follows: TGTGCCAGCAGTCTAAACCGGGACTTCTACACCGGGGAGCTGTTTTTT. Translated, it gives CASSLNRDFYTGELFF.

This CDR3 is CASRLDGSSYNEQFF. The DNA for the CDR3 is TGCGCCAGCAGATTAGACGGGAGCTCCTACAATGAGCAGTTCTTC. The chain employs TRBV5-1 and TRBJ2-1, with D possibly TRBD2 on 6 matching bases. The CDR3 contains 15 residues. The V and J ends lost 5 bases and 0 bases respectively, with 12 bases between them. Germline V lookup: CDR1 SGHRS, CDR2 YFSETQ.

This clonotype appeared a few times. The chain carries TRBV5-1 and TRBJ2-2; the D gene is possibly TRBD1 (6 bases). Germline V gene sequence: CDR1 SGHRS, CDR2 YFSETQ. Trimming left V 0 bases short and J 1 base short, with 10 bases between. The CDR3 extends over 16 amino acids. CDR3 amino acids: CASSLATGKNTGELFF. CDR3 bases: TGCGCCAGCAGCTTGGCCACAGGGAAGAACACCGGGGAGCTGTTTTTT.

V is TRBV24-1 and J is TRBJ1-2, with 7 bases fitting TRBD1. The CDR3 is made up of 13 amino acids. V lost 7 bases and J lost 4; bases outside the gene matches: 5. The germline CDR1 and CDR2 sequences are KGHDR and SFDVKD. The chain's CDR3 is CATSSQGGYGYTF. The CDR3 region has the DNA TGTGCCACCAGCTCTCAGGGGGGCTATGGCTACACCTTC.

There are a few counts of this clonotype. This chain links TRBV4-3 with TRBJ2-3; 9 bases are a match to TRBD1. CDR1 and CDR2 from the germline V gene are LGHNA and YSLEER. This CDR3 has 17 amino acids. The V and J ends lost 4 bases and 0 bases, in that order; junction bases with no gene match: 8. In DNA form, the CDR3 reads TGCGCCAGCAGCCTAAGCCGGACAGGGGCAAGCACAGATACGCAGTATTTT. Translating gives CASSLSRTGASTDTQYF.

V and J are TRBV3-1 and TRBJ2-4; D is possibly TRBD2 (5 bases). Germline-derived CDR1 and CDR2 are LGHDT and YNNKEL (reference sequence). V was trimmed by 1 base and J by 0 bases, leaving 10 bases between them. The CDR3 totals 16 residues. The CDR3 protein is CASSQAGIRAKNIQYF. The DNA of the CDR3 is TGTGCCAGCAGCCAAGCCGGGATCAGAGCCAAAAACATTCAGTACTTC. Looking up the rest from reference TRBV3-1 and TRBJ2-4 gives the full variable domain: DTAVSQTPKYLVTQMGNDKSIKCEQNLGHDTMYWYKQDSKKFLKIMFSYNNKELIINETVPNRFSPKSPDKAHLNLHINSLELGDSAVYFCASSQAGIRAKNIQYFGAGTRLSVL.